A selection of T cell receptor beta chains follows, all from one sample in a study of blood T cell repertoires in COVID-19. Assay: immunoSEQ multiplex PCR; the TCRdb copy retains only in-frame clones and omits some. This repertoire shows 250,000 to 300,000 clones, 80% to 90% found once; its top ten account for 10%. Sequences were obtained from peripheral blood. The receptors derive from a woman aged 70 to 79 with COVID-19, enrolled during active disease. The CDR3 runs from the conserved cysteine through the conserved F or W. The D gene is left open where the match is weak. The size entry is marked missing in some rows and otherwise reads once, few, many or a size class.

CDR3nt | CDR3aa | abundance | j_gene | v_gene | d_gene
TGTGCCAGCAGTGAGCAGACAGGGTATGGCGATCAGCCCCAGCATTTT | CASSEQTGYGDQPQHF | . | TRBJ1-5 | TRBV6-1 | TRBD1
TGTGCCAGCAGTGACACAGGACAGGGGGCTAAAAGCTACACCTTC | CASSDTGQGAKSYTF | . | TRBJ1-2 | TRBV6-1 | TRBD1
TGTGCCAGCAGCCTTTCCCAGGTTAAGCAGTTCTTC | CASSLSQVKQFF | . | TRBJ2-1 | TRBV6-6 | .
TGTGCCAGCAGTTACCACAGCACTGAAGCTTTCTTT | CASSYHSTEAFF | . | TRBJ1-1 | TRBV6-2/TRBV6-3 | .
TGCGCCAGCAGATGGGCGGACAGGGGCACTGAAGCTTTCTTT | CASRWADRGTEAFF | . | TRBJ1-1 | TRBV5-1 | TRBD1
TGTGCCACCAGTCACCCGGGACAGGGCCCCTCTGGGGCCAACGTCCTGACTTTC | CATSHPGQGPSGANVLTF | . | TRBJ2-6 | TRBV24-1 | TRBD1
TGTGCCAGCAGCTTGGAATTTTTAACCGGGGAGCTGTTTTTT | CASSLEFLTGELFF | . | TRBJ2-2 | TRBV5-8 | .
TGTGCCAGCAGTCCCCTTGGGGGGGGCGCGACACCCCTCCACTTT | CASSPLGGGATPLHF | . | TRBJ1-6 | TRBV6-5 | .
TGTGCCAGCAGCTTGACCCCCCCGGGGTTCACTGAAGCTTTCTTT | CASSLTPPGFTEAFF | . | TRBJ1-1 | TRBV5-6 | .
TGTGCCAGCAGCGTAGGGACTAGCGGAAACAATGAGCAGTTCTTC | CASSVGTSGNNEQFF | once | TRBJ2-1 | TRBV9 | TRBD2
TGTGCCAGCAGTCAGGGGACAGGGGAAGCTTTCTTT | CASSQGTGEAFF | once | TRBJ1-1 | TRBV27 | TRBD1
TGTGCCAGCAGCTTGGAGGGGTCTGGCAACTATGGCTACACCTTC | CASSLEGSGNYGYTF | . | TRBJ1-2 | TRBV7-9 | .
TGTGCCAGCAACGGGAGGTACAATGAGCAGTTCTTC | CASNGRYNEQFF | . | TRBJ2-1 | TRBV7-9 | TRBD2
TGTGCCTCGACACGGGACAGCCCCACAGATACGCAGTATTTT | CASTRDSPTDTQYF | . | TRBJ2-3 | TRBV10-3 | TRBD1
TGTGCCAGCAGGATGACAGGGGGCGGCGGGATCGAGCAGTACTTC | CASRMTGGGGIEQYF | . | TRBJ2-7 | TRBV25-1 | TRBD1
TGCGCCAGCAGCAAGGGACTAGCAAATGAGCAGTTCTTC | CASSKGLANEQFF | . | TRBJ2-1 | TRBV4-1 | TRBD2
TGTGCCAGCAGCCAGAGCTCGGACAGGGTCGATGGCTACACCTTC | CASSQSSDRVDGYTF | . | TRBJ1-2 | TRBV4-2 | TRBD1
TGTGCCACCAGCAGAGAAAGCGGGATAGGGTCCGGGGAGCTGTTTTTT | CATSRESGIGSGELFF | . | TRBJ2-2 | TRBV15 | TRBD2
TGTGCCAGCAGTCTAGCGGGACTTTACGAGCAGTACTTC | CASSLAGLYEQYF | . | TRBJ2-7 | TRBV6-2/TRBV6-3 | TRBD2
TGTGCCATCAGTGCCCAGGGTATTTGGGATCAGCCCCAGTATTTT | CAISAQGIWDQPQYF | . | TRBJ2-3 | TRBV10-3 | .
TGTGCCAGCAAGGATCGGGGTAATATGAACACTGAAGCTTTCTTT | CASKDRGNMNTEAFF | few | TRBJ1-1 | TRBV27 | .
TGTGCCAGCTCACAGATCGAGGGAGGGGGCACTGAAGCTTTCTTT | CASSQIEGGGTEAFF | . | TRBJ1-1 | TRBV18 | .
TGTGCCAGCAGTTCCCCGACAGGGGAAGGGCAGCCCCAGCATTTT | CASSSPTGEGQPQHF | . | TRBJ1-5 | TRBV28 | TRBD1
TGTGCCAGCAGCCAAGATCTTGTCGGAGCTTTCTTT | CASSQDLVGAFF | few | TRBJ1-1 | TRBV3-1/TRBV3-2 | .
TGTGCCACCGCTCCCTCCGGGACAGGGGGTTCACCCCTCCACTTT | CATAPSGTGGSPLHF | . | TRBJ1-6 | TRBV19 | TRBD1
TGTGCCTGGAGTCGCCTTTTGGACAGAAACTACAATGAGCAGTTCTTC | CAWSRLLDRNYNEQFF | . | TRBJ2-1 | TRBV30 | .
TGTGCCAGCAGTACCGGGACTGTAGGGGGCTACACCTTC | CASSTGTVGGYTF | . | TRBJ1-2 | TRBV6-5 | .
TGCAGTGCTGGGACTACCTACGAGCAGTACTTC | CSAGTTYEQYF | . | TRBJ2-7 | TRBV20-1 | TRBD2
TGTGCCAGCAGCAAAGACGCGTTTAACTATGGCTACACCTTC | CASSKDAFNYGYTF | . | TRBJ1-2 | TRBV21-1 | .
TGCAGCGCTAGACTAGCGGGGGCCTACGAGCAGTACTTC | CSARLAGAYEQYF | . | TRBJ2-7 | TRBV29-1 | TRBD2
TGTGCCTGGAGTTATACAGAGTACACCGGGGAGCTGTTTTTT | CAWSYTEYTGELFF | . | TRBJ2-2 | TRBV30 | .
TGTGCCAGCAGCTTATCATCCGGGGGTCAGCCCCAGCATTTT | CASSLSSGGQPQHF | . | TRBJ1-5 | TRBV7-3 | .
TGTGCCAGCGCGTTTACGGGGGAATACAGAGATACGCAGTATTTT | CASAFTGEYRDTQYF | once | TRBJ2-3 | TRBV6-5 | .
TGTGCCAGCAGCCGACCCGGGACTTTCGACTATGGCTACACCTTC | CASSRPGTFDYGYTF | . | TRBJ1-2 | TRBV3-1/TRBV3-2 | .
TGTGCCACGAGGGGGTCAAAAGGACAGAAGTTTTCTTCTGGAAACACCATATATTTT | CATRGSKGQKFSSGNTIYF | once | TRBJ1-3 | TRBV28 | .
TGTGCCTGGACCCGGGGAGACTCCACGAACTATGGCTACACCTTC | CAWTRGDSTNYGYTF | . | TRBJ1-2 | TRBV30 | .
TGTGCCAGCAGCTTTAACACAGGGACTGGGGCCAACGTCCTGACTTTC | CASSFNTGTGANVLTF | . | TRBJ2-6 | TRBV7-3 | .
TGTGCCAGCAGTGACCGGGGAGGGCTGGACGGGGAGCTGTTTTTT | CASSDRGGLDGELFF | once | TRBJ2-2 | TRBV25-1 | TRBD2
TGTGCCAGCAGCTTTCAGGGGGCAAGGAACACTGAAGCTTTCTTT | CASSFQGARNTEAFF | once | TRBJ1-1 | TRBV5-4 | TRBD1
TGTGCCACAAAAACAGGGTCCTCGAACACCGGGGAGCTGTTTTTT | CATKTGSSNTGELFF | . | TRBJ2-2 | TRBV24-1 | .
TGTGCCAGCAGCTTAGGTCGGGGAGGAGAGACCCAGTACTTC | CASSLGRGGETQYF | . | TRBJ2-5 | TRBV11-2 | .
TGTGCCAGCAGCCAAGCTACAGGGAGTAGGGAAGCTTTCTTT | CASSQATGSREAFF | . | TRBJ1-1 | TRBV3-1/TRBV3-2 | .